This TCR beta chain was sequenced during a study of read filtering for tumor transcriptome and immune sequencing. Study at large: The cohort had some 17 men and roughly 13 women aged about 45 to 80, mean about 66 years.

Trimming removed 5 bases from V and 8 bases from J, with 19 bases in between. CDR3 length equals 15 residues. CDR1 and CDR2 from the germline V gene are MNHEY and SVGEGT. This clonotype has a count of ten or more. From roughly 0.4 ug of RNA, a library with molecular barcoded alpha/delta and beta/gamma adaptors was made. Each CDR3 protein is one row after TCRdb ran MiXCR on the reads. The sample has 120,000 or so distinct CDR3 sequences; approximately 12% are singletons. This TCR came from a donor at least 40 years old with multiple myeloma. Material: a population of CD138-negative cells sorted from bone marrow. This chain uses TRBV6-2 or TRBV6-3 with TRBJ2-1, with TRBD2 as a possible D gene (5 bases). CDR3 in DNA: TGTGCCAGCAGTGGAGCGGACCTCTTCGGCGATGAGCAGTTCTTC. Amino acid sequence: CASSGADLFGDEQFF.